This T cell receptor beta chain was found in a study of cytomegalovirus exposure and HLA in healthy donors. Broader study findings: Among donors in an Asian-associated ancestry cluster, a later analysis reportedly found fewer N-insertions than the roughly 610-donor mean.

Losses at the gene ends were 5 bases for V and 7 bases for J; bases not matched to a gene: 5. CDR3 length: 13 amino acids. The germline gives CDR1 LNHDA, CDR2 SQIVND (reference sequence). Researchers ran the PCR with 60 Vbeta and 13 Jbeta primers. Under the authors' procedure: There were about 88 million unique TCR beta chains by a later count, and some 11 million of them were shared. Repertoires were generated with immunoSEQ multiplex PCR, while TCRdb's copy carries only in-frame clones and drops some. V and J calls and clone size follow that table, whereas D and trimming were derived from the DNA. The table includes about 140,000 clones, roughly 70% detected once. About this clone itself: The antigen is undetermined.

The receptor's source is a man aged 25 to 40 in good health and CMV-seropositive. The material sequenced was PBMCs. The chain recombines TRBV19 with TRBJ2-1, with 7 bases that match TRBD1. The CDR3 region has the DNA TGTGCCAGTAGTTCCGACAGGGCGAATGAGCAGTTCTTC. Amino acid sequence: CASSSDRANEQFF.